One sample yielded the 9 T cell receptor beta chains listed below, sequenced in a study of OX40 agonist ivuxolimab in advanced cancers. Method: immunoSEQ multiplex PCR; TCRdb's copy keeps in-frame clones and lacks some. The sample has around 18,000 clones, roughly 72% seen once. The source material was CD4+ or CD8+ T cells sorted from blood, sampled in a trial of the OX40 agonist ivuxolimab. The receptors derive from an adult with an advanced solid tumor such as melanoma, head and neck, liver or kidney cancer.

In regard to this clone: A read error is likely here: a far larger clone is one base away. J is TRBJ2-6 and V is TRBV6-5; perhaps D is TRBD1 or TRBD2 (5 bases each). This CDR3 has 16 amino acids. Germline-derived CDR1 and CDR2 are MNHEY and SVGAGI. V shed 2 bases and J shed 2 bases, with 10 bases lying between them. Here the CDR3 reads CASSYGDGAGANVLTF. The CDR3 DNA reads TGTGCCAGCAGTTACGGGGACGGGGCTGGGGCCAACGTCCTGACTTTC.

This chain connects TRBV7-9 to TRBJ2-5, with D maybe TRBD2 (7 bases). The germline V gene encodes CDR1 SEHNR and CDR2 FQNEAQ (reference sequence). CDR3 length: 14 amino acids. V lost 4 bases and J lost 5, with 14 bases in between. DNA of the CDR3: TGTGCCAGCAGCTGGGGGGGGCGCTGGGAGACCCAGTACTTC. Amino acids: CASSWGGRWETQYF.

J is TRBJ2-1 and V is TRBV29-1; TRBD1 matches at 7 bases. CDR3 length equals 15 residues. V lost 3 bases to trimming and J lost 3 bases; unmatched junction nucleotides: 8. CDR1 SQVTM and CDR2 ANQGSEA come from the germline V gene. The CDR3 spells CSVDNDRVGYNEQFF. DNA of the CDR3: TGCAGCGTTGACAACGACAGGGTTGGCTACAATGAGCAGTTCTTC.

The chain is built from TRBV7-6 and TRBJ1-2; 9 bases map to TRBD1. CDR3 length: 15 amino acids. The ends lost 5 bases at V and 0 bases at J; junction bases unmatched: 4. The germline V gene has CDR1 SGHVS and CDR2 FNYEAQ. The CDR3 sequence is CASSEQGAANYGYTF. The CDR3 DNA is TGTGCCAGCAGCGAACAGGGGGCGGCTAACTATGGCTACACCTTC.

This chain links TRBV29-1 with TRBJ2-7; D gene unclear. Germline CDR1 SQVTM, CDR2 ANQGSEA. V lost 0 bases to trimming and J lost 2 bases, with 14 bases between them. The length of the CDR3 is 15 residues. CDR3: CSVEDPRTETYEQYF. Written as DNA, the CDR3 is TGCAGCGTTGAAGATCCCCGGACGGAGACCTACGAGCAGTACTTC.

The chain joins TRBV28 to TRBJ2-5, with 7 bases lining up with TRBD1. V dropped 3 bases and J dropped 2; count of bases not matched to a gene: 12. Germline-derived CDR1 and CDR2 are MDHEN and SYDVKM. The CDR3 loop spans 17 amino acids. CDR3 protein: CASSFSRTGITQETQYF. The CDR3 DNA sequence: TGTGCCAGCAGTTTTTCTCGGACAGGTATAACGCAAGAGACCCAGTACTTC.

The chain joins TRBV11-3 to TRBJ2-7; either TRBD1 or TRBD2 may supply D (5 bases each). In germline, CDR1 is SGHNT, CDR2 YENEEA. The CDR3 totals 17 residues. The V end was cut by 1 base, the J end by 0 bases, with 16 bases between. For the CDR3, the DNA is TGTGCCAGCAGCTTAGGAAATCGGGACGGCTTCTCCTACGAGCAGTACTTC. Translating gives CASSLGNRDGFSYEQYF.

The gene calls are TRBV27 and TRBJ2-7; D could derive from TRBD1 or TRBD2 (5 bases each). V was clipped by 5 bases and J by 2 bases, with 16 bases between them. CDR3 length equals 15 residues. Germline-derived CDR1 and CDR2 are MNHEY and SMNVEV (reference sequence). CDR3 amino acids: CASSPWGRPAYEQYF. As DNA, the CDR3 is TGTGCCAGCAGTCCATGGGGACGGCCGGCCTACGAGCAGTACTTC.

The chain couples TRBV5-6 to TRBJ1-2; TRBD1 matches 10 bases. Germline CDR1 and CDR2: SGHDT and YYEEEE. The junction had 11 bases not matched to a gene; V was cut back by 4 bases and J by 2 bases. The CDR3 is made up of 17 amino acids. CDR3 loop: CASSDPRDRGWNYGYTF. The DNA for the CDR3 is TGTGCCAGCAGCGATCCCCGGGACAGGGGATGGAACTATGGCTACACCTTC.